The 23 T cell receptor beta chains given below trace back to one sample, sequenced in a study of cytomegalovirus exposure and HLA in healthy donors (dated by TCRdb to between 2016 and 2019). The library was prepared using the immunoSEQ multiplex PCR assay. A mixture of 60 forward primers for TCR Vbeta segments and 13 reverse primers for TCR Jbeta segments was used in the multiplex PCR. TCRdb limited this immuneACCESS table to in-frame rearrangements with V and J called. A share of clones is missing; checked studies link under half to unresolved V genes, and the rest is unexplained. This sample is represented by around 72,000 clones; 65% to 70% of them were singletons. The ten largest clones represent approximately 21% of the sample. Material: PBMCs. All receptors derive from a man in his forties in good health and CMV-seropositive.

The chain recombines TRBV14 with TRBJ2-5; D is possibly TRBD2 (6 bases). The V gene's germline CDR1 is SGHDN and CDR2 FVKESK. The V and J ends lost 3 bases and 5 bases respectively, with 19 bases between them. The CDR3 length is 16 residues. The CDR3 spells CASSHLQGVGGETQYF. In DNA form, the CDR3 reads TGTGCCAGCAGCCACCTCCAGGGAGTCGGAGGGGAGACCCAGTACTTC.

The rearrangement uses TRBV6-5 and TRBJ1-6, with D perhaps matching TRBD1 (5 bases). V lost 4 bases and J lost 9, with 16 bases in between. Per germline, CDR1 MNHEY and CDR2 SVGAGI. The CDR3 consists of 15 residues. CDR3 loop: CASSWGPGTGSPLHF. The CDR3 DNA reads TGTGCCAGCAGTTGGGGCCCGGGTACAGGTTCACCCCTCCACTTT.

CDR3 in DNA: TGTGCCAGTAGTTCGATGACAGAGTATAGCAATCAGCCCCAGCATTTT. It is translated as CASSSMTEYSNQPQHF. This chain links TRBV19 with TRBJ1-5, with D perhaps TRBD1 (5 bases). The V end was cut by 5 bases, the J end by 0 bases, with 14 bases between. Germline lookup yields CDR1 LNHDA and CDR2 SQIVND (reference sequence). The CDR3 totals 16 residues.

This chain joins TRBV29-1 and TRBJ1-2; TRBD1 matches 7 bases. Germline CDR1 reads SQVTM; CDR2 reads ANQGSEA. The CDR3 runs 13 residues. V lost 5 bases to trimming and J lost 3 bases; unmatched junction nucleotides: 6. The DNA of the CDR3 is TGCAGCGTTCCTCACAGGGGTCACTATGGCTACACCTTC. Its translation is CSVPHRGHYGYTF.

The V and J genes are TRBV2 and TRBJ2-3, with 11 bases aligning to TRBD2. This CDR3 spans 18 amino acids. Germline assignment: CDR1 SNHLY and CDR2 FYNNEI. V lost 7 bases, J lost 0 bases, and 12 bases stayed unmatched. The CDR3 region is CASTGSGGVRYSTDTQYF. The CDR3 DNA is TGTGCCAGCACGGGTAGCGGGGGGGTGCGATATAGCACAGATACGCAGTATTTT.

This clone has more than one count but fewer than ten. The CDR3 DNA sequence: TGCGCCAGCAGCTTGGGTACAGGTTATGGCTACACCTTC. Protein product: CASSLGTGYGYTF. V gene TRBV5-1 combines with J gene TRBJ1-2; D might be TRBD1 (5 bases). The CDR3 covers 13 residues. The germline V and J ends were trimmed by 0 bases and 5 bases, with 8 bases remaining between them. Germline CDR1 is SGHRS and CDR2 is YFSETQ.

Note on this clone: No conserved phenylalanine or tryptophan ends this CDR3, so it is likely a read error. V is TRBV19 and J is TRBJ1-1; 10 bases map to TRBD1. CDR1 and CDR2 (germline): LNHDA, SQIVND (reference sequence). The CDR3 runs 15 residues. Trimming at V came to 5 bases and at J to 3 bases, leaving 6 bases not matched to a gene. The DNA for the CDR3 is TGTGCCAGTAGTTTGACAGGGGGCTTCGACACTGAAGCTTTCGTT. Its translation is CASSLTGGFDTEAFV.

The chain uses TRBV7-3 and TRBJ1-6; D not resolved. Per the germline V gene, CDR1 is SGHTA and CDR2 is FQGTGA. CDR3 length: 14 residues. V was pared by 2 bases and J by 7 bases, with 9 bases between. The chain's CDR3 is CASSLRGLNSPLHF. CDR3 sequence (DNA): TGTGCCAGCAGCTTACGAGGGCTCAATTCACCCCTCCACTTT.

In DNA form, the CDR3 reads TGTGCCACCAGCCTATTACTGAACACTGAAGCTTTCTTT. Translating it yields CATSLLLNTEAFF. This chain links TRBV15 with TRBJ1-1; D is unclear. V was cut by 5 bases and J by 0 bases, with 7 bases left in between. Germline CDR1 LNHNV, CDR2 YYDKDF (reference sequence). This CDR3 comprises 13 residues.

The chain employs TRBV29-1 and TRBJ1-1; 7 positions match TRBD1. V was clipped by 4 bases and J by 1 base; unmatched bases: 6. CDR1 and CDR2 (germline): SQVTM, ANQGSEA. The CDR3 has 14 amino acids. CDR3 protein: CSVVSGTANTEAFF. The CDR3 DNA is TGCAGCGTTGTATCCGGGACAGCGAACACTGAAGCTTTCTTT.

The chain combines TRBV19 with TRBJ2-1; D not certain. The germline V gene has CDR1 LNHDA and CDR2 SQIVND (reference sequence). The CDR3 is 15 amino acids. The ends were cut back, 5 bases at V and 2 bases at J, with 13 bases in the middle. The CDR3 region is CASSARQKPYNEQFF. CDR3 in DNA: TGTGCCAGTAGTGCGCGACAAAAGCCCTACAATGAGCAGTTCTTC.

The V and J genes are TRBV2 and TRBJ2-2, with 7 bases that match TRBD1. The germline V gene has CDR1 SNHLY and CDR2 FYNNEI. The CDR3 spans 15 residues. The V gene end was trimmed by 6 bases and the J gene end by 1 base; junction bases not matched to a gene: 5. For the CDR3, the DNA is TGTGCCAGCAGCGAGAGGACAGGGAACACCGGGGAGCTGTTTTTT. Amino acids: CASSERTGNTGELFF.

The gene calls are TRBV30 and TRBJ1-1, with TRBD1 identical over 7 bases. The trim removed 8 bases at V and 1 base at J, leaving 4 bases unmatched. CDR1 and CDR2 (germline): GTSNPN, SVGIG (reference sequence). This CDR3 has 12 residues. The CDR3 DNA is TGTGCCCAGGGACAGCAGAACACTGAAGCTTTCTTT. Protein product: CAQGQQNTEAFF.

The V call is TRBV7-2, the J call TRBJ1-4; unclear D gene. Germline CDR1 is SGHTA and CDR2 is FQGNSA. Between the trimmed V and J ends, which lost 2 bases and 8 bases, there was a span of 12 bases. The CDR3 has 14 amino acids. The CDR3: CASSLLTRDEKLFF. CDR3 coding DNA: TGTGCCAGCAGCTTACTGACTCGCGACGAAAAACTGTTTTTT.

The chain has TRBV6-1 and TRBJ2-7; the D gene is possibly TRBD1 (6 bases). CDR1 is MNHNS and CDR2 is SASEGT in the germline V gene. The V and J ends lost 4 bases and 4 bases respectively, with 11 bases between them. CDR3 length equals 13 residues. This CDR3 reads CASSAGQPYEQYF. CDR3 in DNA: TGTGCCAGCAGTGCAGGACAGCCGTACGAGCAGTACTTC.

This clone was seen more than once but under ten times. The chain recombines TRBV30 with TRBJ1-5; weak D call: TRBD1 (6 bases). Per the germline V gene, CDR1 is GTSNPN and CDR2 is SVGIG (reference sequence). This CDR3 has 12 residues. V was cut by 3 bases and J by 11 bases, with 14 bases left in between. The CDR3 region is CAWSGGGAAQHF. Written as DNA, the CDR3 is TGTGCCTGGAGCGGCGGGGGCGCGGCCCAGCATTTT.

This clone was observed a handful of times. The gene calls are TRBV10-3 and TRBJ2-2; D is ambiguous. In germline, CDR1 is ENHRY, CDR2 SYGVKD. The CDR3 runs 14 residues. V was shortened by 0 bases and J by 1 base, with 3 bases between the two germline ends. The CDR3 nucleotides read TGTGCCATCAGTGAGTCCGTGAACACCGGGGAGCTGTTTTTT. This encodes CAISESVNTGELFF.

This clone was counted between two and nine times. The genes are TRBV4-1 and TRBJ2-4; D gene unclear. Germline V gives CDR1 MGHRA, CDR2 YSYEKL. Trimming stripped 2 bases from V and 2 bases from J, with 10 bases between. This CDR3 comprises 15 residues. This CDR3 is CASSQLAQPKNIQYF. The DNA of the CDR3 is TGCGCCAGCAGCCAATTAGCACAACCCAAAAACATTCAGTACTTC.

In this sample, this clone turned up once. The same CDR3 can be traced to other DNA sequences in this sample. The chain combines TRBV7-9 with TRBJ1-1; D is ambiguous. The germline V gene has CDR1 SEHNR and CDR2 FQNEAQ (reference sequence). Trimming left V 1 base short and J 4 bases short, with 4 bases between. The CDR3 has 12 residues. CDR3 in DNA: TGTGCCAGCAGCTTAGTGGCCACTGAAGCTTTCTTT. Translated, it gives CASSLVATEAFF.

The V call is TRBV4-1, the J call TRBJ2-7; D may be TRBD1 (6 bases). Trimming shortened V by 6 bases and J by 2 bases, and 17 bases separated the two germline ends. The CDR3 runs 15 residues. The germline CDR1 and CDR2 sequences are MGHRA and YSYEKL. This chain's CDR3 is CASRRTTDSAYEQYF. The CDR3 DNA sequence: TGCGCCAGCAGACGTACTACGGACAGTGCCTACGAGCAGTACTTC.

This clone was seen only a few times. V gene TRBV7-9 combines with J gene TRBJ1-4, with TRBD1 matching over 12 bases. This CDR3 spans 17 amino acids. The V segment lost 5 bases and the J segment 7 bases; nucleotides outside the gene matches: 11. In germline, CDR1 is SEHNR, CDR2 FQNEAQ (reference sequence). CDR3 DNA: TGTGCCAGCAGCCAGGGACAGGGGGCCCTTAATCGTGAAAAACTGTTTTTT. The encoded protein is CASSQGQGALNREKLFF.

The chain combines TRBV4-2 with TRBJ2-1; tentatively, D is TRBD1 (6 bases). Trimming took off 0 bases at V and 8 bases at J, with 14 bases between the two ends. The CDR3 consists of 15 residues. Germline V gene sequence: CDR1 LGHNA, CDR2 YNFKEQ. The CDR3 loop is CASSQDTDRRYEQFF. DNA for the CDR3: TGTGCCAGCAGCCAAGATACCGACAGGAGGTATGAGCAGTTCTTC.

The rearrangement links TRBV6-6 to TRBJ1-5; D unclear. From germline, CDR1 is MNHNY and CDR2 SVGAGI (reference sequence). The CDR3 sequence is 13 residues long. V lost 3 bases and J 3 bases, leaving 6 bases between the germline ends. CDR3 region: CASSYILNQPQHF. CDR3 DNA sequence: TGTGCCAGCAGTTATATACTCAATCAGCCCCAGCATTTT.